Shown below are 8 T cell receptor beta chains from a single sample sequenced in a study of radiotherapy plus CTLA-4 blockade in lung cancer. Repertoires were generated with immunoSEQ multiplex PCR, while TCRdb's copy carries only in-frame clones and drops some. The sample yields 70,000 to 95,000 clones, more than 75% seen once. The sample was peripheral blood, taken from a patient treated with radiotherapy plus ipilimumab. These receptors all stem from a human donor with non-small cell lung cancer that progressed on radiotherapy plus ipilimumab.

The gene calls are TRBV19 and TRBJ1-2; no clear D. In germline, CDR1 is LNHDA, CDR2 SQIVND (reference sequence). Trimming took 4 bases from V and 5 from J, leaving 8 bases between them. The CDR3 is 12 amino acids. The CDR3 is CASSRFPYGYTF. CDR3 DNA sequence: TGTGCCAGTAGTAGGTTCCCTTATGGCTACACCTTC.

The chain couples TRBV11-1 to TRBJ2-2; TRBD1 is a possible D gene (6 bases). Germline V gene lookup returns CDR1 SGHAT and CDR2 FQDESV (reference sequence). CDR3 length: 15 amino acids. The germline V and J ends were trimmed by 0 bases and 6 bases, with 11 bases remaining between them. CDR3 in DNA: TGTGCCAGCAGCTTAGCGGGGGCCGGGCCCGGGGAGCTGTTTTTT. Residues: CASSLAGAGPGELFF.

This chain connects TRBV6-5 to TRBJ2-5, with D possibly TRBD1 on 6 matching bases. The ends were cut back, 2 bases at V and 4 bases at J, with 11 bases in the middle. This CDR3 has 14 amino acids. CDR1 is MNHEY, CDR2 SVGAGI, per germline. The CDR3: CASSYVQGVETQYF. CDR3 sequence (DNA): TGTGCCAGCAGTTACGTACAGGGAGTAGAGACCCAGTACTTC.

The V gene is TRBV7-9, the J gene TRBJ2-3; 8 positions match TRBD1. CDR1 SEHNR and CDR2 FQNEAQ come from the germline V gene (reference sequence). The CDR3 runs to 12 residues. Germline trimming cut 5 bases from V and 10 bases from J; bases unmatched to any gene: 5. DNA of the CDR3: TGTGCCAGCAGCCTCCAACAGGGGGCGCAGTATTTT. This gives the protein CASSLQQGAQYF.

In this sample, this clone turned up a few times. The chain carries TRBV19 and TRBJ2-7, with 10 bases that match TRBD2. Germline values: CDR1 LNHDA, CDR2 SQIVND (reference sequence). The V gene end was trimmed by 5 bases and the J gene end by 0 bases; junction bases not matched to a gene: 4. This CDR3 is built from 15 residues. This CDR3 reads CASSPRTSGSYEQYF. CDR3 coding DNA: TGTGCCAGTAGTCCGCGGACTAGCGGCTCCTACGAGCAGTACTTC.

V gene TRBV2 combines with J gene TRBJ2-7; tentatively, D is TRBD1 (6 bases). The V and J ends lost 10 bases and 3 bases respectively, with 19 bases between them. The CDR3 length is 14 residues. Germline V gives CDR1 SNHLY, CDR2 FYNNEI. In DNA form, the CDR3 reads TGTGCCATGGGGGCGGCCCCAGGGGTCTACGAGCAGTACTTC. Protein: CAMGAAPGVYEQYF.

This chain connects TRBV23-1 to TRBJ2-2; D is possibly TRBD1 or TRBD2 (5 bases each). TRBV23-1 is marked as an open reading frame, function uncertain. V lost 6 bases, J lost 6 bases, and 17 bases lay in between. This CDR3 has 15 amino acids. The CDR3 sequence is CASRIKVGVPGELFF. The CDR3 nucleotides are TGCGCCAGCAGAATTAAAGTGGGGGTCCCCGGGGAGCTGTTTTTT.

The chain has TRBV9 and TRBJ1-2; tentative D call: TRBD1 (6 bases). The CDR3 sequence is 14 residues long. V was pared by 0 bases and J by 7 bases, with 13 bases between. In germline, CDR1 is SGDLS, CDR2 YYNGEE. The CDR3: CASSVVVQGSGYTF. The CDR3 nucleotides read TGTGCCAGCAGCGTAGTGGTACAGGGTTCTGGCTACACCTTC.